Listed below are T cell receptor beta chains from one sample, sequenced in a study of beta chain features in type 1 diabetes. Measured with immunoSEQ multiplex PCR; TCRdb has only the in-frame clones, and not every one. The data show 150,000 or so clones, almost 65% seen once. Sample: naive CD4+ T cells from blood. The receptor set was obtained from a man aged 25 to 40 with type 1 diabetes. Both conserved end residues are part of each CDR3. A D gene is named only where the DNA matches it firmly. Clone size is stated in some rows and not others, as once, few, many or a class when expanded.

D	size	V	J	CDR3	DNA
-	once	TRBV29-1	TRBJ1-5	CSVAFTAGAGNQPQHF	TGCAGCGTTGCCTTCACAGCTGGGGCAGGGAATCAGCCCCAGCATTTT
-	-	TRBV11-2	TRBJ2-2	CASSLDAFSGELFF	TGTGCCAGCAGCTTGGACGCATTCTCCGGGGAGCTGTTTTTT
-	-	TRBV10-3	TRBJ2-7	CAIRQTGPRAYEQYF	TGTGCCATCAGACAGACAGGCCCTAGGGCCTACGAGCAGTACTTC
TRBD1	-	TRBV27	TRBJ2-1	CASSPGTGLYNEQFF	TGTGCCAGCAGTCCTGGGACAGGGCTATACAATGAGCAGTTCTTC
TRBD1	few	TRBV23-1	TRBJ1-2	CAGPLQDRGRSCGGYTF	TGCGCCGGGCCACTACAGGACAGGGGGCGTTCGTGTGGTGGCTACACCTTC
-	-	TRBV9	TRBJ2-3	CASSVRRAPDTQYF	TGTGCCAGCAGCGTAAGGCGGGCCCCAGATACGCAGTATTTT
TRBD1	-	TRBV4-3	TRBJ2-7	CASSQTPGGFYEQYF	TGCGCCAGCAGCCAAACCCCAGGGGGCTTCTACGAGCAGTACTTC
TRBD2	few	TRBV5-1	TRBJ2-5	CASSLAGAGGSQETQYF	TGCGCCAGCAGCTTGGCTGGTGCGGGGGGCTCCCAAGAGACCCAGTACTTC
TRBD1	-	TRBV30	TRBJ1-1	CAWSVGRTGDTEAFF	TGTGCCTGGAGTGTAGGACGGACAGGGGACACTGAAGCTTTCTTT
-	-	TRBV6-5	TRBJ1-1	CASIRDSLNTEAFF	TGTGCCAGCATCCGAGACAGTTTGAACACTGAAGCTTTCTTT
-	few	TRBV4-3	TRBJ2-7	CASSQDTGTNYEQYF	TGCGCCAGCAGCCAAGACACAGGGACAAACTACGAGCAGTACTTC
-	-	TRBV9	TRBJ2-5	CASSTAEGRQETQYF	TGTGCCAGCAGCACCGCGGAGGGGAGACAAGAGACCCAGTACTTC
-	once	TRBV4-3	TRBJ2-1	CASSQGVGLSYNEQFF	TGCGCCAGCAGCCAAGGAGTGGGGCTATCCTACAATGAGCAGTTCTTC
-	few	TRBV25-1	TRBJ2-6	CASSDYRAHSGANVLTF	TGTGCCAGCAGTGATTACCGGGCACACTCTGGGGCCAACGTCCTGACTTTC
-	few	TRBV13	TRBJ2-7	CASSLAPDSAYEQYF	TGTGCCAGCAGCTTGGCCCCCGACAGCGCCTACGAGCAGTACTTC
-	-	TRBV5-4	TRBJ2-3	CASSPQEGLLTDTQYF	TGTGCCAGCAGCCCGCAGGAGGGACTTCTCACAGATACGCAGTATTTT
-	-	TRBV2	TRBJ2-3	CASSEEEGAQYF	TGTGCCAGCAGTGAAGAGGAGGGAGCGCAGTATTTT
-	few	TRBV7-2	TRBJ2-5	CASSLGYQETQYF	TGTGCCAGCAGCTTGGGATACCAAGAGACCCAGTACTTC
TRBD2	few	TRBV15	TRBJ2-7	CATSAGLADSYEQYF	TGTGCCACCAGCGCGGGACTAGCGGACTCCTACGAGCAGTACTTC
TRBD1	-	TRBV18	TRBJ2-1	CASSPRTGPYNEQFF	TGTGCCAGCTCACCGCGGACAGGGCCCTACAATGAGCAGTTCTTC
-	-	TRBV14	TRBJ2-5	CASSRLTQETQYF	TGTGCCAGCAGCCGACTAACCCAAGAGACCCAGTACTTC
-	-	TRBV28	TRBJ2-5	CASASGTAIRTQYF	TGTGCCAGCGCCTCCGGGACGGCTATCCGGACCCAGTACTTC
-	-	TRBV29-1	TRBJ2-5	CSGASTETQYF	TGCAGCGGGGCTAGTACGGAGACCCAGTACTTC
-	-	TRBV30	TRBJ1-3	CARDDISGNTIYF	TGTGCCCGAGACGATATCTCTGGAAACACCATATATTTT
-	-	TRBV10-3	TRBJ2-3	CAISGSGDTQYF	TGTGCCATCAGTGGGAGTGGGGATACGCAGTATTTT
TRBD1	-	TRBV30	TRBJ2-7	CAWSAGTGNLGREQYF	TGTGCCTGGAGCGCCGGGACAGGGAATTTGGGGCGCGAGCAGTACTTC